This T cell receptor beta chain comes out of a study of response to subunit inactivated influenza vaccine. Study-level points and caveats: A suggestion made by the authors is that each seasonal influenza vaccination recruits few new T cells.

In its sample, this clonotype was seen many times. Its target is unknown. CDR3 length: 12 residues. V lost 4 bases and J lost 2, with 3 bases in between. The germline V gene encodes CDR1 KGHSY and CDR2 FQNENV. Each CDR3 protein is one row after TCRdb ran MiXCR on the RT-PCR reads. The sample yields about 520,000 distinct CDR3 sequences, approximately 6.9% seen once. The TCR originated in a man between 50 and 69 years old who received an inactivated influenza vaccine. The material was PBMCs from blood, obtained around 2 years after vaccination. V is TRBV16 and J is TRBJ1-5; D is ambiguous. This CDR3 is CASSRGNQPQHF. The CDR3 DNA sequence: TGTGCCAGCAGCCGCGGCAATCAGCCCCAGCATTTT.